This T cell receptor (beta chain) comes out of a study of blood T cells in healthy people across ages. This CDR3 comprises 14 residues. Trimming took 3 bases from V and 2 from J; bases not matched to a gene: 4. Germline V gives CDR1 MGHDK, CDR2 SYGVNS. Primed by a sample-barcoded 5' primer and a J-beta primer mix, a second PCR proceeded for about 7 to 11 cycles. TCRdb ran MiXCR on the 5' RACE reads and lists one entry per CDR3 protein. The sample records roughly 1 million distinct CDR3 sequences, less than 25% being singletons. The sample also formed part of further work on T cells of mothers and their children. Turning to that study: Unrelated pairs and related pairs have their TCR recombination output shaped similarly by thymic selection.

Input material: blood. This chain joins TRBV25-1 and TRBJ2-7; 7 positions match TRBD2. The origin of this receptor is a girl aged 2-10 years in good health. The CDR3 coding sequence is TGTGCCAGCAGTGAGAGCGGGGTCACCTACGAGCAGTACTTC. The encoded protein is CASSESGVTYEQYF.